Sequencing of this T cell receptor beta chain was carried out in a study of long-term antiretroviral therapy in people with HIV. Study overall: Earliest sampling preceded the 2015 immediate-ART recommendation by about a decade.

Trimming removed 0 bases from V and 5 bases from J; junction bases left unmatched: 4. This CDR3 contains 15 residues. The germline gives CDR1 SGHKS, CDR2 YYEKEE (reference sequence). Worth noting for this clone: No antigen is known for it.

Study-wide results and caveats: Transplant donor controls retained higher diversity, though diversity increased after ART. All time points showed a repertoire dominated by clones expanded before ART. ART adherence, viral resistance and therapy changes were undocumented.

Version v3.0 of the immunoSEQ assay was performed at survey level. Repertoires were generated with immunoSEQ multiplex PCR, while TCRdb's copy carries only in-frame clones and drops some. Of roughly 28,000 clones detected, 70% to 90% appear once; the ten largest clones hold around 8.3%. The rearrangement uses TRBV5-5 and TRBJ2-3, with 9 bases that match TRBD2. Source: unsorted PBMCs, taken 3 years after starting antiretroviral therapy. This clonotype was obtained from a man in his forties or fifties with HIV. CDR3 DNA sequence: TGTGCCAGCAGCTTGGGGGTAGCGGGAGAAGATACGCAGTATTTT. Its translation is CASSLGVAGEDTQYF.